Shown below are 26 T cell receptor beta chains from a single sample sequenced in a study of shared clonotypes between healthy human individuals. Repertoires were generated with immunoSEQ multiplex PCR, while TCRdb's copy carries only in-frame clones and drops some. Of about half a million clones in the sample, 79% were seen once. Sequenced material: PBMCs. These TCRs come from a woman aged 40 to 55 in good health. Some clones in this sample may be carry-over from other donors' samples.

V usage is TRBV30 and J usage is TRBJ2-7; 8 nucleotides agree with TRBD2. Looked up from germline, CDR1 is GTSNPN and CDR2 is SVGIG (reference sequence). The CDR3 totals 14 residues. V gave up 1 base and J gave up 3 bases; unmatched junction bases: 5. In DNA form, the CDR3 reads TGTGCCTGGAGTGATCTAGCGGGTATCTACGAGCAGTACTTC. This translates into CAWSDLAGIYEQYF.

This chain uses TRBV2 with TRBJ2-2; possibly TRBD2 for D (6 bases). Trimming took off 7 bases at V and 4 bases at J, with 13 bases between the two ends. Germline CDR1 and CDR2: SNHLY and FYNNEI. This CDR3 contains 14 residues. CDR3 nucleotides: TGTGCCAGCACCGGGGACTCTCCCACCGGGGAGCTGTTTTTT. This encodes CASTGDSPTGELFF. Complete variable domain (other parts from reference TRBV2 and TRBJ2-2): EPEVTQTPSHQVTQMGQEVILRCVPISNHLYFYWYRQILGQKVEFLVSFYNNEISEKSEIFDDQFSVERPDGSNFTLKIRSTKLEDSAMYFCASTGDSPTGELFFGEGSRLTVL.

Regarding this clone: The junction does not match germline at one end; this may be a read error. J is TRBJ2-5 and V is TRBV5-1; tentative D call: TRBD1 (5 bases). Germline lookup yields CDR1 SGHRS and CDR2 YFSETQ. CDR3 length equals 15 residues. CDR3 coding DNA: TGTGCCAGCAGCCCTGTGGGCAGGGTGCAAGAGACCCAGTACTTC. It translates to CASSPVGRVQETQYF.

This chain uses TRBV7-2 with TRBJ1-1; 7 bases match TRBD1. The CDR3 runs 15 residues. V lost 0 bases and J lost 0; bases outside the gene matches: 1. Germline CDR1 SGHTA, CDR2 FQGNSA. CDR3 nucleotide sequence: TGTGCCAGCAGCTTAGCCGGGACAGTGAACACTGAAGCTTTCTTT. Protein product: CASSLAGTVNTEAFF.

The chain employs TRBV6-5 and TRBJ1-1, with D hard to call. The CDR3 has 15 amino acids. Per germline, CDR1 MNHEY and CDR2 SVGAGI. The ends were cut back, 5 bases at V and 1 base at J, with 14 bases in the middle. This CDR3 reads CASSSTRLGNTEAFF. CDR3 nucleotide sequence: TGTGCCAGCAGTAGCACACGATTAGGGAACACTGAAGCTTTCTTT.

The gene calls are TRBV7-3 and TRBJ2-3, with 7 nucleotides matching TRBD2. The germline V gene has CDR1 SGHTA and CDR2 FQGTGA. This CDR3 is 17 amino acids long. Unmatched junction bases numbered 10, after V lost 4 bases and J lost 0 bases. As DNA, the CDR3 is TGTGCCAGCAGCTCCTCCCGGGGCGGGAGTAGCACAGATACGCAGTATTTT. It is translated as CASSSSRGGSSTDTQYF.

The chain recombines TRBV30 with TRBJ1-6, with no clear D. The CDR3 consists of 13 residues. Trimming left V 0 bases short and J 6 bases short, with 6 bases between. CDR1 and CDR2 from the germline V gene are GTSNPN and SVGIG (reference sequence). This CDR3 reads CAWSVQSNSPLHF. In DNA form, the CDR3 reads TGTGCCTGGAGTGTGCAGTCTAATTCACCCCTCCACTTT.

The chain couples TRBV7-2 to TRBJ2-1, with TRBD2 matching 7 bases. Trimming removed 1 base from V and 4 bases from J; junction bases left unmatched: 4. This CDR3 comprises 15 residues. The germline gives CDR1 SGHTA, CDR2 FQGNSA. CDR3 DNA: TGTGCCAGCAGCTTAGGACCCGGGAGGTACAATGAGCAGTTCTTC. Residues: CASSLGPGRYNEQFF.

The V gene is TRBV7-9, the J gene TRBJ2-5, with TRBD2 matching over 16 bases. J gave up 3 bases and V 5 bases, and 6 bases lay outside the gene matches. The CDR3 is made up of 17 amino acids. CDR1 SEHNR and CDR2 FQNEAQ come from the germline V gene (reference sequence). This CDR3 reads CASSLGLAGGEKETQYF. The CDR3 nucleotides are TGTGCCAGCAGCCTGGGACTAGCGGGAGGGGAAAAAGAGACCCAGTACTTC.

This chain connects TRBV5-1 to TRBJ2-1, with a weak D call TRBD1 (5 bases). The germline V gene encodes CDR1 SGHRS and CDR2 YFSETQ. V lost 1 base, J lost 8 bases, and 10 bases lay in between. The CDR3 extends over 13 amino acids. The CDR3 spells CASSLSLGHEQFF. The CDR3 DNA reads as TGCGCCAGCAGCTTGTCCCTGGGGCATGAGCAGTTCTTC.

CDR3 loop: CASSSPLRDSYEQYF. CDR3 DNA: TGTGCCAGCAGTTCCCCCCTGCGGGATTCCTACGAGCAGTACTTC. The chain joins TRBV28 to TRBJ2-7, with a possible D match to TRBD2 (6 bases). CDR1 and CDR2 from the germline V gene are MDHEN and SYDVKM. V was trimmed by 4 bases and J by 1 base, leaving 14 bases between them. CDR3 length: 15 amino acids.

The chain carries TRBV11-2 and TRBJ2-7; 10 bases line up with TRBD1. Germline V gene data show CDR1 as SGHAT and CDR2 as FQNNGV. V was clipped by 4 bases and J by 4 bases; unmatched bases: 7. CDR3 size: 15 residues. The DNA of the CDR3 is TGTGCCAGCAGCTCCGTGACAGGGGGCAAATACGAGCAGTACTTC. Translating gives CASSSVTGGKYEQYF.

The chain links TRBV5-4 to TRBJ2-1; 10 positions agree with TRBD2. V was pared by 4 bases and J by 1 base, with 11 bases of the junction left unmatched. The CDR3 contains 18 residues. Germline lookup yields CDR1 SGHNT and CDR2 YYREEE (reference sequence). The CDR3 DNA reads as TGTGCCAGCAGCCGGACTAGCGGAGTGGGCATGTCCTACAATGAGCAGTTCTTC. Amino acid sequence: CASSRTSGVGMSYNEQFF. Complete variable domain (other parts from reference TRBV5-4 and TRBJ2-1): ETGVTQSPTHLIKTRGQQVTLRCSSQSGHNTVSWYQQALGQGPQFIFQYYREEENGRGNFPPRFSGLQFPNYSSELNVNALELDDSALYLCASSRTSGVGMSYNEQFFGPGTRLTVL.

The sample holds many counts of this clone. The V and J genes are TRBV20-1 and TRBJ2-3; D is undetermined. This CDR3 has 11 residues. CDR1 and CDR2 from the germline V gene are DFQATT and SNEGSKA (reference sequence). The germline V and J ends were trimmed by 6 bases and 6 bases, with 10 bases remaining between them. CDR3 nucleotide sequence: TGCAGTGCCGAAGATGCGGATACGCAGTATTTT. This translates into CSAEDADTQYF.

V gene TRBV14 combines with J gene TRBJ2-3; 7 bases agree with TRBD2. V dropped 4 bases and J dropped 5; count of bases not matched to a gene: 9. The germline V gene encodes CDR1 SGHDN and CDR2 FVKESK. CDR3 size: 15 residues. The CDR3 protein is CASSRSGSGIDTQYF. CDR3 nucleotides: TGTGCCAGCAGCCGTAGCGGGTCTGGTATAGATACGCAGTATTTT.

The J gene is TRBJ1-3, the V gene TRBV9, with 7 bases identical to TRBD1. Trimming removed 4 bases from V and 1 base from J; junction bases left unmatched: 14. CDR1 is SGDLS, CDR2 YYNGEE, per germline. CDR3 length equals 18 residues. CDR3 DNA sequence: TGTGCCAGCAGCCCCAGGACAGGATTAAGTTGGTCTGGAAACACCATATATTTT. Protein: CASSPRTGLSWSGNTIYF. The full variable domain, its missing parts supplied by reference TRBV9 and TRBJ1-3, is DSGVTQTPKHLITATGQRVTLRCSPRSGDLSVYWYQQSLDQGLQFLIQYYNGEERAKGNILERFSAQQFPDLHSELNLSSLELGDSALYFCASSPRTGLSWSGNTIYFGEGSWLTVV.

The V call is TRBV10-2, the J call TRBJ2-1, with D perhaps TRBD1 (5 bases). V was clipped by 0 bases and J by 6 bases, with 12 bases between them. Germline V lookup: CDR1 WSHSY, CDR2 SAAADI. The CDR3 loop spans 15 amino acids. The CDR3 sequence: CASSESAIGANEQFF. The DNA of the CDR3 is TGCGCCAGCAGTGAGTCAGCGATTGGGGCCAATGAGCAGTTCTTC.

This chain joins TRBV27 and TRBJ2-1; tentatively, D is TRBD1 (6 bases). V lost 4 bases and J 0 bases, leaving 10 bases between the germline ends. The germline V gene encodes CDR1 MNHEY and CDR2 SMNVEV (reference sequence). The CDR3 is made up of 15 amino acids. CDR3 amino acids: CASSYDRSSYNEQFF. The CDR3 DNA sequence: TGTGCCAGCAGTTATGACAGGAGCTCCTACAATGAGCAGTTCTTC.

V is TRBV29-1 and J is TRBJ2-3, with TRBD2 matching over 7 bases. There are 13 residues in the CDR3. V shed 7 bases, J shed 3 bases, and the junction held 7 bases outside the gene matches. Looked up from germline, CDR1 is SQVTM and CDR2 is ANQGSEA. CDR3 nucleotide sequence: TGCAGCGCTTCGACTAGCCTTACAGATACGCAGTATTTT. Amino acids: CSASTSLTDTQYF.

This clone is termed medium-sized (0.01 to 0.1%). V gene TRBV29-1 combines with J gene TRBJ1-3; D gene unclear. Trimming removed 7 bases at V and 4 bases at J, with 14 bases between. CDR3 length: 13 residues. The germline CDR1 and CDR2 sequences are SQVTM and ANQGSEA. This CDR3 is CSGGRADGNTIYF. The CDR3 nucleotides are TGCAGCGGTGGTAGGGCAGACGGAAACACCATATATTTT.

The rearrangement joins TRBV5-1 to TRBJ2-1; 8 bases match TRBD2. Germline-derived CDR1 and CDR2 are SGHRS and YFSETQ. The CDR3 loop spans 17 amino acids. Unmatched junction bases numbered 17, after V lost 4 bases and J lost 8 bases. As DNA, the CDR3 is TGCGCCAGCAGCATCGCCCGAGCACCGGGAGGGATCGATGAGCAGTTCTTC. This translates into CASSIARAPGGIDEQFF. Filled out from reference TRBV5-1 and TRBJ2-1, the complete variable domain reads KAGVTQTPRYLIKTRGQQVTLSCSPISGHRSVSWYQQTPGQGLQFLFEYFSETQRNKGNFPGRFSGRQFSNSRSEMNVSTLELGDSALYLCASSIARAPGGIDEQFFGPGTRLTVL.

The gene calls are TRBV29-1 and TRBJ2-6, with 7 bases matching TRBD1. Germline V gives CDR1 SQVTM, CDR2 ANQGSEA. After removal of 7 bases from V and 0 bases from J, the junction contained 15 bases not matched to a gene. The CDR3 spans 18 residues. This chain's CDR3 is CSAQQGKKTSSGANVLTF. The CDR3 DNA follows: TGCAGCGCGCAACAGGGGAAAAAGACTTCCTCTGGGGCCAACGTCCTGACTTTC.

The CDR3 DNA reads TGTGCCAGCACCATGTGGCAGGGGGGCTACAATGAGCAGTTCTTC. It codes for CASTMWQGGYNEQFF. The chain employs TRBV28 and TRBJ2-1; weak D call: TRBD1 (7 bases). Trimming removed 7 bases from V and 3 bases from J, with 16 bases in between. The CDR3 has 15 amino acids. Germline V lookup: CDR1 MDHEN, CDR2 SYDVKM.

The chain employs TRBV28 and TRBJ1-4; the match to TRBD1 covers 9 bases. The CDR3 has 17 amino acids. J gave up 6 bases and V 4 bases, and 12 bases lay outside the gene matches. In germline, CDR1 is MDHEN, CDR2 SYDVKM. CDR3 sequence (DNA): TGTGCCAGCAGTTCTCCTAACGCGGGACAGGGATATGAAAAACTGTTTTTT. Protein product: CASSSPNAGQGYEKLFF.

The chain is built from TRBV7-6 and TRBJ2-5; TRBD2 agrees at 12 bases. V gave up 5 bases and J gave up 5 bases; unmatched junction bases: 9. The CDR3 length is 16 residues. Germline V CDR1 and CDR2: SGHVS, FNYEAQ. In nucleotides, the CDR3 is TGTGCCAGCAGCGTGCCGGGACTAGCGGGCCTTGAGACCCAGTACTTC. Translating gives CASSVPGLAGLETQYF. Looking up the rest from reference TRBV7-6 and TRBJ2-5 gives the full variable domain: GAGVSQSPRYKVTKRGQDVALRCDPISGHVSLYWYRQALGQGPEFLTYFNYEAQQDKSGLPNDRFSAERPEGSISTLTIQRTEQRDSAMYRCASSVPGLAGLETQYFGPGTRLLVL.

CDR3 residues: CASSPTRYSSYNEQFF. CDR3 nucleotides: TGTGCCAGCAGTCCAACTAGGTACAGCTCCTACAATGAGCAGTTCTTC. The chain combines TRBV27 with TRBJ2-1; possible D gene TRBD2, 5 bases. This CDR3 is 16 amino acids long. Per germline, CDR1 MNHEY and CDR2 SMNVEV (reference sequence). V was shortened by 5 bases and J by 0 bases, with 14 bases between the two germline ends.